This entry lists 3 T cell receptor beta chains sequenced from one sample in a study of human T cells and chemical hapten exposure. TCRdb re-called the RACE reads through MiXCR, storing one row per CDR3 protein. The table includes more than 35,000 distinct CDR3 sequences, 3% to 4.5% detected once. The time point is: healthy volunteer bleed at 6 weeks. Before extraction, the whole blood was not fractionated, and total RNA was taken from it. Material: whole blood. The receptors derive from a human donor in good health. Some clones in this sample may be carry-over from other donors' samples.

The sample holds many counts of this clonotype. The chain is built from TRBV28 and TRBJ2-3; unclear D gene. Looked up from germline, CDR1 is MDHEN and CDR2 is SYDVKM. CDR3 length equals 15 residues. Trimming removed 8 bases at V and 0 bases at J, with 15 bases between. In DNA, the CDR3 is TGTGCCAGCGGTCCCCTTCACAGTAGCACAGATACGCAGTATTTT. Amino acids: CASGPLHSSTDTQYF.

At least ten counts were recorded for this clonotype. This chain uses TRBV29-1 with TRBJ1-1, with D perhaps TRBD1 (6 bases). Germline V gene lookup returns CDR1 SQVTM and CDR2 ANQGSEA. This CDR3 comprises 20 residues. Deletions cut 3 bases from V and 1 base from J, with 30 bases between. The CDR3 region has the DNA TGCAGCGTTGATCCGAAAATGAGCCTTGACATCGGACAGTCGAACACTGAAGCTTTCTTT. Its protein is CSVDPKMSLDIGQSNTEAFF.

By proportion, this clonotype is medium-sized. J is TRBJ2-6 and V is TRBV20-1; TRBD1 matches 11 bases. V was pared by 3 bases and J by 4 bases, with 8 bases of the junction left unmatched. The CDR3 is 17 residues long. Germline lookup yields CDR1 DFQATT and CDR2 SNEGSKA (reference sequence). The CDR3 coding sequence is TGCAGTGCTAGGGGACAGGGGGTAGCCCAAGGGGCCAACGTCCTGACTTTC. Its translation: CSARGQGVAQGANVLTF.